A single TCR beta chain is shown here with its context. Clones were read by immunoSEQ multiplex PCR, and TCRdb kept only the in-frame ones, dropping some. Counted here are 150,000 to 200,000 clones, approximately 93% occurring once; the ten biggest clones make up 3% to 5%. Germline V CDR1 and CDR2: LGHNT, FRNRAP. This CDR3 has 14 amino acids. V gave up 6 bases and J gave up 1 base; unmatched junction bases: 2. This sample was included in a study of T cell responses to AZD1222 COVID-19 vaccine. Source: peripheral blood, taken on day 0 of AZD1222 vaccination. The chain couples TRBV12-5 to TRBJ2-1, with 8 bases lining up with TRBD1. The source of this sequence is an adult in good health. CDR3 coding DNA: TGTGCTAGTGGGACAGGGGTTTCCTACAATGAGCAGTTCTTC. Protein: CASGTGVSYNEQFF.